In this sample, the clone carrying this T cell receptor beta chain turned up a few times. The entry originates in a study of blood T cell repertoires in COVID-19. Study at large: The cDNA or gDNA used as material had been derived from T cells, B-cell-depleted T cells, or PBMCs.

Original data processing: Reference gene primer amplification in the assay estimated nucleated cell counts. TCRdb's copy holds only in-frame clones and misses some; the assay was immunoSEQ multiplex PCR. The DNA gave D and trimming, while V, J and clone size come from that table. The sample lists approximately 230,000 clones, about four fifths seen once, with about 9.6% in the top ten. The V segment lost 2 bases and the J segment 10 bases; nucleotides outside the gene matches: 9. The length of the CDR3 is 14 residues. Per germline, CDR1 MDHEN and CDR2 SYDVKM. The sequencing sample was made of peripheral blood. The origin of this receptor is a man aged 80 or over with acute or convalescent COVID-19. V usage is TRBV28 and J usage is TRBJ1-1; 8 nucleotides match TRBD1. The CDR3: CASSLSVGTGGAFF. DNA for the CDR3: TGTGCCAGCAGTTTAAGCGTTGGAACAGGGGGAGCTTTCTTT.